Below, 25 T cell receptor beta chains from the same sample are listed, as sequenced in a study of T-cell reconstitution after alpha-beta-depleted transplantation in children (dated by TCRdb to the mid-2010s). Receptors were amplified or captured by PCR. For sequencing, an Illumina HiSeq 2500 was employed. To normalize quantification of the TCRbeta repertoire, the TCR libraries were built with molecular barcoding that relied on unique molecular identifiers. The raw public reads went through TCRdb reprocessing: fastp at Q25, MiXCR clone calling, in-frame beta chains kept. Identical CDR3 protein sequences are pooled into one entry, listed with their most common genes and DNA. This sample holds around 600,000 distinct CDR3 sequences; over 15% were observed only once. The ten largest make up 1.1% of the sample. This sample comprised PBMCs from the stem cell graft donor, obtained from the stem cell graft. All receptors derive from a human donor who donated a stem cell graft to a child with acute myeloid leukemia.

The J gene is TRBJ2-3, the V gene TRBV10-1; D remains ambiguous. The CDR3 is 13 residues long. Germline CDR1 is WNHNN and CDR2 is SYGVQD (reference sequence). Deletions cut 7 bases from V and 6 bases from J, with 14 bases between. The CDR3 bases are TGCGCCAGCACTAGGAACCCCGGCGATACGCAGTATTTT. Amino acid sequence: CASTRNPGDTQYF.

This clonotype was seen ten or more times. The J gene is TRBJ2-3, the V gene TRBV7-2; D is possibly TRBD1 or TRBD2 (5 bases each). The germline gives CDR1 SGHTA, CDR2 FQGNSA. This CDR3 region has 12 residues. Trimming pared 4 bases from V and 8 bases from J, leaving 10 bases between. CDR3 region: CASSSGAVTQYF. The DNA for the CDR3 is TGTGCCAGCAGCTCCGGGGCGGTTACGCAGTATTTT.

As concerns this clonotype: The junction departs from germline at one end; a sequencing error may be responsible. The CDR3, as DNA: TGTGCCACCAGCAGAGATCGCCACACGCCGAAAGTTTTT. This gives the protein CATSRDRHTPKVF. The genes are TRBV15 and TRBJ2-3, with D unclear. Germline lookup yields CDR1 LNHNV and CDR2 YYDKDF (reference sequence). This CDR3 has 13 amino acids.

This clonotype was found many times. The chain carries TRBV5-6 and TRBJ1-5; no firm D call. With 0 bases removed from V and 4 bases from J, the gap between germline ends came to 5 bases. This CDR3 contains 13 residues. Germline CDR1 reads SGHDT; CDR2 reads YYEEEE. CDR3 loop: CASSLARNQPQHF. The CDR3 DNA is TGTGCCAGCAGCTTGGCCAGGAATCAGCCCCAGCATTTT.

The sample holds many counts of this clonotype. The V call is TRBV20-1, the J call TRBJ2-1; no clear D gene. This CDR3 contains 11 residues. V shed 3 bases and J shed 2 bases, with 2 bases lying between them. In germline, CDR1 is DFQATT, CDR2 SNEGSKA (reference sequence). Written as DNA, the CDR3 is TGCAGTGCTAGTGCCTACAATGAGCAGTTCTTC. Encoded protein: CSASAYNEQFF.

Ten or more counts support this clonotype. The gene calls are TRBV29-1 and TRBJ2-1, with TRBD2 identical over 8 bases. The junction had 3 bases not matched to a gene; V was cut back by 4 bases and J by 4 bases. The CDR3 runs 13 residues. The germline CDR1 and CDR2 sequences are SQVTM and ANQGSEA. CDR3 nucleotide sequence: TGCAGCGTTGGGCGGGGGGCGTACAATGAGCAGTTCTTC. It encodes CSVGRGAYNEQFF.

The rearrangement links TRBV2 to TRBJ2-7; the match to TRBD2 covers 14 bases. The CDR3 covers 17 residues. The trim removed 4 bases at V and 0 bases at J, leaving 5 bases unmatched. Per germline, CDR1 SNHLY and CDR2 FYNNEI. The CDR3: CASSGTSGGLFSYEQYF. CDR3 coding DNA: TGTGCCAGCAGTGGGACTAGCGGGGGGCTTTTCTCCTACGAGCAGTACTTC.

This clonotype was observed at least ten times. The junction differs from germline at one of its ends, possibly a read error. The chain employs TRBV12-3 or TRBV12-4 and TRBJ2-7, with TRBD1 matching 8 bases. CDR3 length: 11 residues. The CDR3: CASSLSGQAIF. The CDR3 nucleotides are TGTGCCAGCAGTTTATCGGGACAGGCCATCTTC.

Ten or more counts support this clonotype. The V and J genes are TRBV20-1 and TRBJ2-3; either TRBD1 or TRBD2 may supply D (5 bases each). The germline CDR1 and CDR2 sequences are DFQATT and SNEGSKA (reference sequence). V was cut by 0 bases and J by 1 base, with 11 bases left in between. This CDR3 comprises 15 residues. Here the CDR3 reads CSARDPGRGTDTQYF. The DNA of the CDR3 is TGCAGTGCTAGAGATCCGGGACGTGGCACAGATACGCAGTATTTT.

This clonotype showed up just a few times. Here the CDR3 reads CASATDSSSYEQYV. The CDR3 DNA is TGTGCCAGCGCAACGGACTCATCCTCCTACGAGCAGTACGTC. The V and J genes are TRBV28 and TRBJ2-7; D possibly corresponds to TRBD2 (5 bases). The CDR3 is 14 amino acids. Trimming removed 8 bases from V and 0 bases from J, with 14 bases in between. Germline CDR1 reads MDHEN; CDR2 reads SYDVKM.

In its sample, this clonotype was seen many times. The gene calls are TRBV19 and TRBJ2-7; 7 bases map to TRBD1. The J segment lost 3 bases and the V segment lost 10 bases, leaving 12 bases of the junction unmatched. Germline assignment: CDR1 LNHDA and CDR2 SQIVND (reference sequence). This CDR3 region has 14 residues. The CDR3 sequence: CATPGRDSFYEQYV. The CDR3 DNA follows: TGTGCCACTCCCGGCCGGGACAGTTTCTACGAGCAGTACGTC.

The chain uses TRBV28 and TRBJ2-5, with 8 bases fitting TRBD1. V trimming: 7 bases; J trimming: 2 bases; junction bases outside the gene matches: 9. Per the germline V gene, CDR1 is MDHEN and CDR2 is SYDVKM. This CDR3 is 15 amino acids long. The CDR3 loop is CASNPRTGPQETQYF. The CDR3 DNA reads as TGTGCCAGCAACCCCCGGACAGGGCCACAAGAGACCCAGTACTTC.

At least ten counts were recorded for this clonotype. The chain has TRBV24-1 and TRBJ2-5; tentative D call: TRBD1 (5 bases). Germline V gene data show CDR1 as KGHDR and CDR2 as SFDVKD. Between the trimmed V and J ends, which lost 0 bases and 4 bases, there was a span of 8 bases. This CDR3 has 14 amino acids. This CDR3 is CATSDLSQGETQYF. The CDR3 coding sequence is TGTGCCACCAGTGATTTGTCGCAGGGAGAGACCCAGTACTTC.

CDR3 nucleotides: TGTGCCAGCAGGGGGTCACCGACAGGGCACAATGAGCAGTTCTTC. It encodes CASRGSPTGHNEQFF. The chain employs TRBV12-3 or TRBV12-4 and TRBJ2-1, with TRBD1 identical over 7 bases. J was trimmed by 5 bases and V by 6 bases; bases with no gene match: 10. CDR3 size: 15 residues.

This clonotype showed up just a few times. The chain couples TRBV29-1 to TRBJ1-2, with D possibly being TRBD1 (5 bases). V was pared by 7 bases and J by 0 bases, with 18 bases between. The CDR3 covers 15 residues. CDR1 and CDR2 (germline): SQVTM, ANQGSEA. DNA for the CDR3: TGCAGCGCCCCTTCGGGGGGATCAACTAACTATGGCTACACCTTC. Protein sequence: CSAPSGGSTNYGYTF.

This clonotype was seen a few times. The chain employs TRBV5-1 and TRBJ2-2, with 7 bases that match TRBD1. The CDR3 is made up of 14 amino acids. J lost 4 bases, V lost 2 bases, and 2 bases had no gene match. Per germline, CDR1 SGHRS and CDR2 YFSETQ. The CDR3 is CASSFDRATGELFF. Here the CDR3 DNA reads TGCGCCAGCAGCTTCGACAGGGCCACCGGGGAGCTGTTTTTT.

This sequence joins TRBV12-3 or TRBV12-4 and TRBJ2-1, with TRBD2 matching 8 bases. V lost 6 bases, J lost 4 bases, and 8 bases stayed unmatched. The CDR3 runs 15 residues. CDR3 bases: TGTGCCAGCAGATCTCCACTAGCGGTTTACAATGAGCAGTTCTTC. Encoded protein: CASRSPLAVYNEQFF.

The chain has TRBV15 and TRBJ2-2; the match to TRBD2 covers 8 bases. Germline CDR1 reads LNHNV; CDR2 reads YYDKDF (reference sequence). This CDR3 contains 15 residues. J gave up 5 bases and V 1 base, and 3 bases lay outside the gene matches. In DNA form, the CDR3 reads TGTGCCACCAGCAGAGTAGGCGGGGGGACCGGGGAGCTGTTTTTT. Protein product: CATSRVGGGTGELFF. The complete variable domain, with remaining parts taken from reference TRBV15 and TRBJ2-2, reads DAMVIQNPRYQVTQFGKPVTLSCSQTLNHNVMYWYQQKSSQAPKLLFHYYDKDFNNEADTPDNFQSRRPNTSFCFLDIRSPGLGDTAMYLCATSRVGGGTGELFFGEGSRLTVL.

This clonotype has only a few counts. V is TRBV21-1 and J is TRBJ2-1. TRBV21-1 represents a pseudogene. The CDR3 has 17 residues. The CDR3 loop reads CASSKTGCGNSYNEQFF. CDR3 bases: TGTGCCAGCAGCAAAACGGGTTGCGGTAACTCCTACAATGAGCAGTTCTTC.

This clonotype was found many times. The J gene is TRBJ1-5, the V gene TRBV20-1, with a weak D call TRBD1 (5 bases). The CDR3 spans 15 residues. Germline assignment: CDR1 DFQATT and CDR2 SNEGSKA (reference sequence). Trimming removed 0 bases at V and 3 bases at J, with 12 bases between. CDR3: CSARDRRDPNQPQHF. CDR3 in DNA: TGCAGTGCTAGAGATCGAAGGGACCCCAATCAGCCCCAGCATTTT.

This chain connects TRBV7-2 to TRBJ2-1, with 15 bases that match TRBD2. The CDR3 consists of 16 residues. The V gene's germline CDR1 is SGHTA and CDR2 FQGNSA. J was trimmed by 6 bases and V by 3 bases; bases with no gene match: 3. The CDR3 coding sequence is TGTGCCAGCAGCTTGTGGGGACTAGCGGGGGGCAATGAGCAGTTCTTC. It codes for CASSLWGLAGGNEQFF.

In its sample, this clonotype was seen a few times. The gene calls are TRBV12-3 or TRBV12-4 and TRBJ2-5, with 10 bases aligning to TRBD1. Trimming cost V 5 bases and J 1 base; bases outside gene matches: 7. CDR3 length: 16 amino acids. The CDR3 loop is CASSQDRGLSQETQYF. CDR3 coding DNA: TGTGCCAGCAGTCAAGACAGGGGGCTCTCCCAAGAGACCCAGTACTTC.

This clonotype was observed a few times. The J gene is TRBJ2-3, the V gene TRBV29-1; 12 bases are shared with TRBD2. CDR3 length: 16 residues. Trimming cost V 6 bases and J 0 bases; bases outside gene matches: 7. The germline V gene has CDR1 SQVTM and CDR2 ANQGSEA. Here the CDR3 DNA reads TGCAGCGTCCCGGGACTAGCGGGTGCTAGCACAGATACGCAGTATTTT. Translated, it gives CSVPGLAGASTDTQYF.

This clonotype was observed a handful of times. CDR3 region: CASSPRFASYNEQFF. In DNA, the CDR3 is TGTGCCAGCAGTCCCCGGTTCGCATCCTACAATGAGCAGTTCTTC. V usage is TRBV27 and J usage is TRBJ2-1, with no clear D. The germline V gene has CDR1 MNHEY and CDR2 SMNVEV (reference sequence). CDR3 size: 15 residues. Trimming left V 5 bases short and J 1 base short, with 12 bases between.

The J gene is TRBJ2-5, the V gene TRBV5-1; no clear D gene. This CDR3 is 15 amino acids long. Trimming took off 0 bases at V and 5 bases at J, with 14 bases between the two ends. Germline values: CDR1 SGHRS, CDR2 YFSETQ. CDR3: CASSLVLAAVETQYF. The CDR3 DNA reads as TGCGCCAGCAGCTTGGTCCTCGCGGCGGTGGAGACCCAGTACTTC.